The 22 T cell receptor beta chains below come from one sample, sequenced in a study of T cell repertoires in aging, cancer and after chemotherapy (dated by TCRdb to between 2018 and 2020). Instead of sorted cells or RNA, genomic DNA extracted from peripheral blood served as the source for amplifying TCR beta rearrangements. Sequencing was performed on an Illumina MiSeq. Rearranged TRB sequences spanning V, D and J segments were amplified by multiplex touch-down PCR using a mixed TRB-A/B primer pool. TCRdb trimmed the raw reads at Q25, called clones with MiXCR and kept productive beta chains. Rows with one shared CDR3 protein collapse into an entry with the most common genes and DNA. The table for this sample lists approximately 11,000 distinct CDR3 sequences; approximately 30% of them were counted only once. More than 3% of the sample goes to the ten largest clones. The source material was blood. The receptors shown here come from a human donor in good health.

Only a few counts were recorded for this clonotype. V usage is TRBV18 and J usage is TRBJ1-2; 7 bases fit TRBD1. Germline loops: CDR1 KGHSH, CDR2 LQKENI. J lost 7 bases, V lost 3 bases, and 5 bases had no gene match. CDR3 length: 13 residues. The CDR3 coding sequence is TGTGCCAGCTCACCTGGTCAGGGGGGTGGCTACACCTTC. Its translation: CASSPGQGGGYTF.

In its sample, this clonotype was seen once. The V gene is TRBV4-2, the J gene TRBJ2-1; weak D call: TRBD2 (5 bases). V lost 0 bases to trimming and J lost 0 bases, with 6 bases between them. In germline, CDR1 is LGHNA, CDR2 YNFKEQ. The CDR3 has 15 residues. CDR3 DNA sequence: TGTGCCAGCAGCCAAGAGCGGGCCTCCTACAATGAGCAGTTCTTC. Encoded protein: CASSQERASYNEQFF.

The rearrangement joins TRBV19 to TRBJ2-1, with 10 nucleotides matching TRBD2. J gave up 7 bases and V 0 bases, and 3 bases lay outside the gene matches. The CDR3 covers 15 residues. CDR1 and CDR2 (germline): LNHDA, SQIVND (reference sequence). The CDR3 DNA is TGTGCCAGTAGTATAGATCCAGCGGGAGGGAATGAGCAGTTCTTC. Translation: CASSIDPAGGNEQFF.

In DNA, the CDR3 is TGTGCCAGCAGCTTATGGGGAGACTATGAGCAGTTCTTC. Amino acids: CASSLWGDYEQFF. This chain connects TRBV6-2 or TRBV6-3 to TRBJ2-1; possible D gene TRBD2, 5 bases. CDR3 size: 13 residues. The germline CDR1 and CDR2 sequences are MNHEY and SVGEGT. V lost 6 bases and J 8 bases, leaving 14 bases between the germline ends.

This chain connects TRBV6-1 to TRBJ2-7; TRBD2 aligns across 14 bases. CDR3 size: 16 residues. The germline V gene has CDR1 MNHNS and CDR2 SASEGT. Trimming cost V 7 bases and J 2 bases; bases outside gene matches: 7. The CDR3 region is CASTGLAGGSAYEQYF. The CDR3 region has the DNA TGTGCCAGCACTGGACTAGCGGGAGGTTCGGCCTACGAGCAGTACTTC.

This chain connects TRBV11-3 to TRBJ1-3; 7 bases are a match to TRBD1. The CDR3 has 16 amino acids. V gave up 3 bases and J gave up 2 bases; unmatched junction bases: 7. Germline V gene data show CDR1 as SGHNT and CDR2 as YENEEA. The CDR3 bases are TGTGCCAGCAGCTTTCGACAGGGAATCACTGGAAACACCATATATTTT. It encodes CASSFRQGITGNTIYF.

V usage is TRBV6-9 and J usage is TRBJ1-5, with TRBD1 as a possible D gene (5 bases). Trimming pared 2 bases from V and 6 bases from J, leaving 14 bases between. The CDR3 loop spans 15 amino acids. Germline lookup yields CDR1 MNHGY and CDR2 SVAAGI. The CDR3, as DNA: TGTGCCAGCAGTTATAGTTGGCAGGGAGGTCAGCCCCAGCATTTT. It codes for CASSYSWQGGQPQHF.

V and J are TRBV6-1 and TRBJ2-7; D ambiguous. V was pared by 8 bases and J by 0 bases, with 14 bases between. CDR3 length equals 14 residues. Germline V CDR1 and CDR2: MNHNS, SASEGT. The CDR3 protein is CASHRAAPSYEQYF. CDR3 in DNA: TGTGCCAGCCACCGAGCAGCCCCCTCCTACGAGCAGTACTTC.

This clonotype is termed medium-sized. CDR3 DNA sequence: TGTGCCAGCAGCAGATGGGGGACAGAGGCCTACGAGCAGTACTTC. It codes for CASSRWGTEAYEQYF. The chain links TRBV5-6 to TRBJ2-7; 7 nucleotides match TRBD1. Trimming removed 4 bases from V and 2 bases from J; junction bases left unmatched: 9. This CDR3 comprises 15 residues. In germline, CDR1 is SGHDT, CDR2 YYEEEE.

Comments on this clonotype: This sequence may be a read error, since a much larger clone differs from it by one base. The V call is TRBV5-6, the J call TRBJ2-2; tentatively, D is TRBD1 (6 bases). The CDR3 consists of 15 residues. The germline CDR1 and CDR2 sequences are SGHDT and YYEEEE. CDR3 residues: CSSSLAGTYTGELFF. The CDR3 DNA reads TGTTCCAGCAGCTTGGCCGGGACATACACCGGGGAGCTGTTTTTT.

The rearrangement uses TRBV5-5 and TRBJ1-2, with D unclear. V was shortened by 2 bases and J by 8 bases, with 16 bases between the two germline ends. Germline V gene lookup returns CDR1 SGHKS and CDR2 YYEKEE (reference sequence). The CDR3 is 14 residues long. DNA of the CDR3: TGTGCCAGCAGCTTAACTGAGGCCTTTAGCGGCTACACCTTC. This codes for CASSLTEAFSGYTF.

This clonotype was detected a few times. J is TRBJ1-1 and V is TRBV5-6, with no clear D. The germline CDR1 and CDR2 sequences are SGHDT and YYEEEE. There are 15 residues in the CDR3. The ends were cut back, 0 bases at V and 3 bases at J, with 12 bases in the middle. The CDR3 region is CASSLESAWDTEAFF. CDR3 DNA sequence: TGTGCCAGCAGCTTGGAGTCGGCCTGGGACACTGAAGCTTTCTTT. Together with reference TRBV5-6 and TRBJ1-1, the CDR3 gives the full variable domain: DAGVTQSPTHLIKTRGQQVTLRCSPKSGHDTVSWYQQALGQGPQFIFQYYEEEERQRGNFPDRFSGHQFPNYSSELNVNALLLGDSALYLCASSLESAWDTEAFFGQGTRLTVV.

The chain employs TRBV20-1 and TRBJ2-2, with a tentative D call TRBD2 (7 bases). Germline CDR1 reads DFQATT; CDR2 reads SNEGSKA (reference sequence). The V end lost 2 bases, the J end lost 5 bases, and 15 bases lay between the germline ends. The CDR3 sequence is 15 residues long. The CDR3, as DNA: TGCAGTGCTAGACGGGGAGGGGGAGGAACCGGGGAGCTGTTTTTT. Its translation is CSARRGGGGTGELFF.

V is TRBV10-3 and J is TRBJ1-1; D is unresolved. CDR3 length: 14 amino acids. V was trimmed by 2 bases and J by 0 bases, leaving 7 bases between them. Germline CDR1 is ENHRY and CDR2 is SYGVKD. The CDR3 DNA reads as TGTGCCATCAGTGAGAAGGGAATGAACACTGAAGCTTTCTTT. Translating it yields CAISEKGMNTEAFF.

This clonotype is medium-sized (0.01 to 0.1%) by share. This rearrangement joins TRBV5-5 to TRBJ1-6; D gene uncertain. Germline V CDR1 and CDR2: SGHKS, YYEKEE (reference sequence). This CDR3 is 16 amino acids long. V was shortened by 4 bases and J by 4 bases, with 15 bases between the two germline ends. For the CDR3, the DNA is TGTGCCAGCAGCCCAGGACGGACCCGATATAATTCACCCCTCCACTTT. It is translated as CASSPGRTRYNSPLHF.

This clonotype was counted a few times. The CDR3 sequence is CASRPLGGGNTIYF. The CDR3 nucleotides read TGTGCCAGCCGACCTCTAGGAGGTGGAAACACCATATATTTT. The chain combines TRBV6-5 with TRBJ1-3; no firm D call. Germline V gene lookup returns CDR1 MNHEY and CDR2 SVGAGI. The CDR3 loop spans 14 amino acids. Deletions cut 8 bases from V and 3 bases from J, with 14 bases between.

This clonotype was counted between two and nine times. The V and J genes are TRBV6-2 or TRBV6-3 and TRBJ2-7; 10 positions agree with TRBD2. In germline, CDR1 is MNHEY, CDR2 SVGEGT. The CDR3 has 16 residues. The junction had 16 bases not matched to a gene; V was cut back by 8 bases and J by 6 bases. The CDR3 DNA is TGTGCCAGCCGTAATTTTCTAGCGGGAGATCTCTCCGAGCAGTACTTC. Residues: CASRNFLAGDLSEQYF.

This chain uses TRBV11-1 with TRBJ1-6; 9 nucleotides align to TRBD1. This CDR3 is built from 18 residues. V trimming: 5 bases; J trimming: 3 bases; junction bases outside the gene matches: 11. The germline gives CDR1 SGHAT, CDR2 FQDESV (reference sequence). DNA of the CDR3: TGTGCCAGCAGCAACCGCAAACAGGGGGCCAACTATAATTCACCCCTCCACTTT. It encodes CASSNRKQGANYNSPLHF.

This clonotype is termed medium-sized. The chain links TRBV15 to TRBJ2-1; 7 bases align to TRBD2. Germline trimming cut 0 bases from V and 15 bases from J; bases unmatched to any gene: 8. Germline lookup yields CDR1 LNHNV and CDR2 YYDKDF (reference sequence). This CDR3 is 13 amino acids long. CDR3 nucleotide sequence: TGTGCCACCAGCAGAGATAGACCGGGACTACCGTTCTTC. This gives the protein CATSRDRPGLPFF.

The CDR3: CARQGAIGNTIYF. The CDR3, as DNA: TGTGCCCGACAGGGAGCGATAGGAAACACCATATATTTT. The chain recombines TRBV30 with TRBJ1-3; 7 nucleotides align to TRBD1. The CDR3 spans 13 residues. Germline V gene lookup returns CDR1 GTSNPN and CDR2 SVGIG (reference sequence). V lost 8 bases and J lost 4; bases outside the gene matches: 8.

The rearrangement links TRBV5-1 to TRBJ2-7; 13 bases align to TRBD2. Germline V gives CDR1 SGHRS, CDR2 YFSETQ. The length of the CDR3 is 17 residues. V was clipped by 4 bases and J by 2 bases; unmatched bases: 9. The CDR3 DNA reads TGCGCCAGCAGCATAGGACTAGCGGGAGCATGGGCCTACGAGCAGTACTTC. Translated: CASSIGLAGAWAYEQYF.

V gene TRBV6-6 combines with J gene TRBJ2-7, with D uncertain. The CDR3 extends over 12 amino acids. V was shortened by 0 bases and J by 6 bases, with 6 bases between the two germline ends. Germline V gene data show CDR1 as MNHNY and CDR2 as SVGAGI (reference sequence). The CDR3 is CASSYSIGEQYF. The CDR3 DNA is TGTGCCAGCAGTTACTCGATAGGCGAGCAGTACTTC.